This TCR beta chain was observed in a study of CD8 T cells in Susac syndrome. V gave up 4 bases and J gave up 8 bases, with 14 bases separating them. The CDR3 runs 13 residues. Germline CDR1 and CDR2: LGHDT and YNNKEL (reference sequence). CD8+ and CD4+ T cells were negatively isolated; TEMRA cells were FACS-enriched. RNA, at about 0.5 to 1 ug, was reverse transcribed with random hexamers. TCRdb re-derived calls from the immunoSEQ multiplex PCR reads in MiXCR, one entry per CDR3 protein. The sample lists 150,000 to 200,000 distinct CDR3 sequences, 75% to 95% occurring once. Sequences were obtained from CD4+ T cells from PBMCs. The clonotype originates from a human donor with Susac syndrome. This chain connects TRBV3-1 to TRBJ1-2, with D perhaps TRBD1 (6 bases). This CDR3 is CASSPRQAHGYTF. The CDR3 bases are TGTGCCAGCAGCCCGCGACAGGCTCACGGCTACACCTTC.